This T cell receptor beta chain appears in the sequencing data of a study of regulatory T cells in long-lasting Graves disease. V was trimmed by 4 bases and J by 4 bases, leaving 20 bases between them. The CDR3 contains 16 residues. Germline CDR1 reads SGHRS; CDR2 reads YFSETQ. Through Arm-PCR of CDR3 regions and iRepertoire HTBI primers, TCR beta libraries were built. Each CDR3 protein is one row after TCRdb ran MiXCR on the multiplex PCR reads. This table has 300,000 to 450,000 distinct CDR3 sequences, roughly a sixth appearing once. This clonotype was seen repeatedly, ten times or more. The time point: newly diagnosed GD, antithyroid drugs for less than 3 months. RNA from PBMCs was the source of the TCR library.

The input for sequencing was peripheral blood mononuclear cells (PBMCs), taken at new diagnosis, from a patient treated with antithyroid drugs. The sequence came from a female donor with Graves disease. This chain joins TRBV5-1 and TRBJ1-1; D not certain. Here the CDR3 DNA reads TGCGCCAGCAGCCCCGGGTGGGGAACCGGCGGCACTGAAGCTTTCTTT. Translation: CASSPGWGTGGTEAFF. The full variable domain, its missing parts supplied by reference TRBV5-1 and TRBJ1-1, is KAGVTQTPRYLIKTRGQQVTLSCSPISGHRSVSWYQQTPGQGLQFLFEYFSETQRNKGNFPGRFSGRQFSNSRSEMNVSTLELGDSALYLCASSPGWGTGGTEAFFGQGTRLTVV.